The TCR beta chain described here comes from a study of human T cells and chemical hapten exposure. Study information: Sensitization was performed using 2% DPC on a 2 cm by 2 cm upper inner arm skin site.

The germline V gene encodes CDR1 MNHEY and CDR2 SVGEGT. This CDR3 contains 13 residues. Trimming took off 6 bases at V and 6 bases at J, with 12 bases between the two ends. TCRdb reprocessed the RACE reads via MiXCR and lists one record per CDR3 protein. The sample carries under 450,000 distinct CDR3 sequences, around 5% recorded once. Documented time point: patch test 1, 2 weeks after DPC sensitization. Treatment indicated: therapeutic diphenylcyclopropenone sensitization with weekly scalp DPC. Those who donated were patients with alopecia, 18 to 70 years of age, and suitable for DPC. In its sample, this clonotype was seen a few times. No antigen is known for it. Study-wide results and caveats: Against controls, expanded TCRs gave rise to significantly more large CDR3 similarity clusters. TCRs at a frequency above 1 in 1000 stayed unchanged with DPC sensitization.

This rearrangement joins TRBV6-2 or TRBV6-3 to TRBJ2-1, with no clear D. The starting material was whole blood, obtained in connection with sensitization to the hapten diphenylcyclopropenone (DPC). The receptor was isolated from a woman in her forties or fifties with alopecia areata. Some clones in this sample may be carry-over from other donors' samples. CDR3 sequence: CASRPFQANEQFF. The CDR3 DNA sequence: TGTGCCAGCAGACCATTCCAGGCCAATGAGCAGTTCTTC.